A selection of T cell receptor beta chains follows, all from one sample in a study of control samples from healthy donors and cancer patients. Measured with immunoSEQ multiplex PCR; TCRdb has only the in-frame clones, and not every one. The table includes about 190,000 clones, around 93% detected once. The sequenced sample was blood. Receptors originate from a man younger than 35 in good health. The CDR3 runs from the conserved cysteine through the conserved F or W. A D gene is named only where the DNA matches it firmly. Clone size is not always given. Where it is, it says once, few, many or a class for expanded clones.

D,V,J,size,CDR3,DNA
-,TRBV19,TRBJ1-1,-,CASSTRVDTEAFF,TGTGCCAGTAGTACGAGAGTGGACACTGAAGCTTTCTTT
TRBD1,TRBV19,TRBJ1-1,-,CASSIKGATEAFF,TGTGCCAGTAGTATTAAGGGGGCTACTGAAGCTTTCTTT
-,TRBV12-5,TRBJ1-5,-,CASGLKGTSNQPQHF,TGTGCTAGTGGTTTGAAAGGGACTAGCAATCAGCCCCAGCATTTT
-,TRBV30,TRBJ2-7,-,CAWSVAYEQYF,TGTGCCTGGAGTGTTGCTTACGAGCAGTACTTC
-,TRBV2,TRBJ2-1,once,CASRGEAYNEQFF,TGTGCCAGCAGAGGGGAAGCCTACAATGAGCAGTTCTTC
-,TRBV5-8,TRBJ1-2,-,CASSLVQSYGYTF,TGTGCCAGCAGCTTGGTACAGAGCTATGGCTACACCTTC
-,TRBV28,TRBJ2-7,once,CASSDDRGEQYF,TGTGCCAGCAGTGATGACAGAGGAGAGCAGTACTTC
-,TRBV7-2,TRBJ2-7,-,CASSSAPNSYEQYF,TGTGCCAGCAGCTCAGCGCCTAACTCCTACGAGCAGTACTTC
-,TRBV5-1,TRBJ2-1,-,CASSFERENEQFF,TGCGCCAGCAGCTTTGAGCGCGAGAATGAGCAGTTCTTC
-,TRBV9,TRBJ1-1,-,CASSISLYTEAFF,TGTGCCAGCAGCATCTCCCTCTACACTGAAGCTTTCTTT
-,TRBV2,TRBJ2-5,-,CASSESQAFQETQYF,TGTGCCAGCAGCGAGTCACAGGCGTTCCAAGAGACCCAGTACTTC
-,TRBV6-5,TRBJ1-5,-,CASSYSAGYGQPQHF,TGTGCCAGCAGTTACTCAGCGGGGTACGGTCAGCCCCAGCATTTT
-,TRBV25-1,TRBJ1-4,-,CASTLGGGEKLFF,TGTGCCAGCACCCTAGGGGGAGGTGAAAAACTGTTTTTT
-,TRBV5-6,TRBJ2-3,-,CASSRTLDTQYF,TGTGCCAGCAGTCGGACCTTAGATACGCAGTATTTT
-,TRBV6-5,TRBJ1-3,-,CASSQSGQTGNTIYF,TGTGCCAGCAGTCAGAGCGGGCAGACTGGAAACACCATATATTTT
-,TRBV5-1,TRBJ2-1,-,CASSLEGVPYNEQFF,TGCGCCAGCAGCTTGGAGGGGGTCCCCTACAATGAGCAGTTCTTC
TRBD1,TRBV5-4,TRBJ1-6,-,CASSLGQGLNSPLHF,TGTGCCAGCAGCTTGGGACAGGGTTTGAATTCACCCCTCCACTTT
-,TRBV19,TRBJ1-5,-,CASCGRKCQPQHF,TGTGCCAGCTGCGGTCGCAAGTGTCAGCCCCAGCATTTT
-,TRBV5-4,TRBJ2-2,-,CASSRQGNTGELFF,TGTGCCAGCAGTCGGCAGGGGAACACCGGGGAGCTGTTTTTT
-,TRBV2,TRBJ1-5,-,CASTRGNQPQHF,TGTGCCAGCACGAGGGGGAATCAGCCCCAGCATTTT
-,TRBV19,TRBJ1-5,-,CASSMVSEPEAQHF,TGTGCCAGTAGTATGGTATCCGAACCTGAGGCCCAGCATTTT
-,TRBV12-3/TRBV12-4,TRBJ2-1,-,CASSFGLFREQFF,TGTGCCAGCAGTTTTGGGCTCTTCAGGGAGCAGTTCTTC
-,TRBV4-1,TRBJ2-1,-,CASSQEWEQFF,TGCGCCAGCAGCCAAGAATGGGAGCAGTTCTTC
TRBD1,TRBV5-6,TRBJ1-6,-,CASQGQGSSHSPLHF,TGTGCCAGCCAGGGACAGGGCAGTTCTCATTCACCCCTCCACTTT